The rows below give T cell receptor beta chains drawn from one sample of a study of blood T cell repertoires in COVID-19. TCRdb's copy holds only in-frame clones and misses some; the assay was immunoSEQ multiplex PCR. In the table there are 150,000 to 200,000 clones, 84% of which are singletons. The specimen sequenced was peripheral blood. All receptors derive from a woman aged 70-85 years with COVID-19, enrolled during active disease. Each CDR3 is given with its conserved first and last residue. Each record gives: D gene, clone size, V gene, J gene, CDR3 DNA, CDR3 protein. The D gene is left open where the match is weak. Part of the rows lack a size; the others show once, few, many or a class for expanded clones.

>TRBD1|once|TRBV6-5|TRBJ2-1
TGTGCCAGCAGTTACTTCGACAGGGACAATGAGCAGTTCTTC
CASSYFDRDNEQFF
>TRBD1|NA|TRBV25-1|TRBJ1-5
TGTGCCAGCTCTCCGGGACAGGGGGGCCTGGGTCAGCCCCAGCATTTT
CASSPGQGGLGQPQHF
>TRBD2|NA|TRBV7-8|TRBJ2-1
TGTGCCAGCAGCTTACTTAGCGGGAGGCTCTACAATGAGCAGTTCTTC
CASSLLSGRLYNEQFF
>TRBD1|few|TRBV6-5|TRBJ2-7
TGTGCCAGCAGTCCTGACAGGGTTTCTTACGAGCAGTACTTC
CASSPDRVSYEQYF
>NA|NA|TRBV5-1|TRBJ1-3
TGCGCCAGCAGCTTAGGGGGAACTGGAAACACCATATATTTT
CASSLGGTGNTIYF
>TRBD1|NA|TRBV28|TRBJ1-2
TGTGCCAGCACTCTCGAACAGGGGCGGGGAAACTATGGCTACACCTTC
CASTLEQGRGNYGYTF
>TRBD2|NA|TRBV4-2|TRBJ2-2
TGTGCCAGCAGCCAAGAACGGGGGCTAGCGGGAAAGGGAGACACCGGGGAGCTGTTTTTT
CASSQERGLAGKGDTGELFF
>NA|NA|TRBV18|TRBJ1-2
TGTGCCAGCTCAGCAGACGGTACAGGGCCGACTGGCTACACCTTC
CASSADGTGPTGYTF
>TRBD2|NA|TRBV3-1/TRBV3-2|TRBJ2-3
TGTGCCAGCAGCGTTACTAGCGGGGTTGGGGATACGCAGTATTTT
CASSVTSGVGDTQYF
>NA|NA|TRBV5-1|TRBJ2-5
TGCGCCAGCAGCTTGGGCAGCCAAGAGACCCAGTACTTC
CASSLGSQETQYF
>TRBD1|NA|TRBV18|TRBJ2-2
TGTGCCAGCTCACCAACGGAGACAGGGGCGTCCGGGGAGCTGTTTTTT
CASSPTETGASGELFF
>NA|NA|TRBV24-1|TRBJ2-7
TGTGCCACCAGTGATGGGAGTTCCCCCTACGAGCAGTACTTC
CATSDGSSPYEQYF
>TRBD1|NA|TRBV6-5|TRBJ1-1
TGTGCCAGCAGCCTTGGACAGGCGAACACTGAAGCTTTCTTT
CASSLGQANTEAFF
>TRBD2|NA|TRBV9|TRBJ2-5
TGTGCCAGCAGCGGAAGCGGGGGTCGGGGGGAGACCCAGTACTTC
CASSGSGGRGETQYF
>TRBD2|NA|TRBV9|TRBJ2-1
TGTGCCAGCAGCATCGGGACTAGCGGGAAAGAGCAGTTCTTC
CASSIGTSGKEQFF
>NA|NA|TRBV20-1|TRBJ1-4
TGCAGTGCTAGTAACAGGGCAACTAATGAAAAACTGTTTTTT
CSASNRATNEKLFF
>NA|few|TRBV3-1/TRBV3-2|TRBJ2-2
TGTGCCAGCAGCCACAGGCAGGTGAACACCGGGGAGCTGTTTTTT
CASSHRQVNTGELFF
>NA|NA|TRBV5-1|TRBJ2-5
TGCGCCAGCAGCTACAGAGCCGAGACCCAGTACTTC
CASSYRAETQYF
>TRBD1|NA|TRBV27|TRBJ1-6
TGTGCCAGCAGTAAATGGACAGGGCGTCAGTCACCCCTCCACTTT
CASSKWTGRQSPLHF
>TRBD1|NA|TRBV2|TRBJ1-5
TGTGCCAGCAGTGATTCTGACAACAGGGGGAGAAATCAGCCCCAGCATTTT
CASSDSDNRGRNQPQHF
>TRBD2|NA|TRBV5-4|TRBJ2-5
TGTGCCAGCAGCTTAGTTAGCGGGGGGGCCGCGGAGACCCAGTACTTC
CASSLVSGGAAETQYF
>TRBD2|NA|TRBV4-2|TRBJ2-1
TGTGCCAGCAGCCAAGATCCTTCCGCGGGGGGGCTCGATGAGCAGTTCTTC
CASSQDPSAGGLDEQFF
>NA|NA|TRBV5-4|TRBJ2-3
TGTGCCAGCAGAGACAGGCCAGGCACAGATACGCAGTATTTT
CASRDRPGTDTQYF
>NA|NA|TRBV5-1|TRBJ2-1
TGCGCCAGCAGCCGTGGGGGGGCGGAGAATGAGCAGTTCTTC
CASSRGGAENEQFF
>NA|NA|TRBV18|TRBJ2-2
TGTGCCAGCTCACCACCAGGGGTATCCGGGGAGCTGTTTTTT
CASSPPGVSGELFF
>TRBD1|once|TRBV5-1|TRBJ1-2
TGCGCCAGCAGCTTCGGACAGGGGGATGGCTACACCTTC
CASSFGQGDGYTF
>NA|NA|TRBV7-2|TRBJ1-2
TGTGCCAGCAGCTTACGACTGATCTATGGCTACACCTTC
CASSLRLIYGYTF
>NA|NA|TRBV5-4|TRBJ1-1
TGTGCCAGCAGCCTCGGGAGCCGGGACACTGAAGCTTTCTTT
CASSLGSRDTEAFF
>TRBD1|few|TRBV28|TRBJ1-2
TGTGCCAGCACCCTCCCCTGGGGACAGGTTGGCTACACCTTC
CASTLPWGQVGYTF
>NA|NA|TRBV6-1|TRBJ2-7
TGTGCCAGCAGTGCTGATACCGGTTTGAGTTCCTACGAGCAGTACTTC
CASSADTGLSSYEQYF
>NA|NA|TRBV5-6|TRBJ1-3
TGTGCCAGCAGCGGGACCCGGGGGGACACCATATATTTT
CASSGTRGDTIYF
>NA|NA|TRBV19|TRBJ1-1
TGTGCCAGTAGCACGCCAACAGGTCCCCAGACCACTGAAGCTTTCTTT
CASSTPTGPQTTEAFF
>NA|NA|TRBV28|TRBJ2-1
TGTGCCAGCAGTTTCGGAGCTGAGAATGAGCAGTTCTTC
CASSFGAENEQFF
>NA|NA|TRBV11-2|TRBJ1-3
TGTGCCAGCAGCTTATATTGGCCAGGGGACCCCTCTGGAAACACCATATATTTT
CASSLYWPGDPSGNTIYF
>NA|NA|TRBV15|TRBJ1-5
TGTGCCACCAGCAGACGGGAGAGGAGCAATCAGCCCCAGCATTTT
CATSRRERSNQPQHF
>TRBD1|NA|TRBV6-5|TRBJ1-2
TGTGCCAGCAGCTTGGAACAGGGGTATGGCTACACCTTC
CASSLEQGYGYTF
>NA|NA|TRBV7-2|TRBJ2-1
TGTGCCAGCAGCCATCCCGGACTACTCTACAATGAGCAGTTCTTC
CASSHPGLLYNEQFF
>TRBD1|NA|TRBV7-2|TRBJ1-1
TGTGCCAGCTACCGGGACAGACGGAACACTGAAGCTTTCTTT
CASYRDRRNTEAFF
>NA|NA|TRBV30|TRBJ1-3
TGTGCCTGGAGTGCCGACAGAGTTCCGGGAAACACCATATATTTT
CAWSADRVPGNTIYF
>NA|once|TRBV6-5|TRBJ2-3
TGTGCCAGCAGTTACTTCCTACAGGGTGCAGATACGCAGTATTTT
CASSYFLQGADTQYF
>NA|NA|TRBV4-2|TRBJ1-3
TGTGCCAGCAGCCTAGGGGTCGGAAACACCATATATTTT
CASSLGVGNTIYF
>TRBD1|few|TRBV6-5|TRBJ1-5
TGTGCCAGCAACCCGGGACAGGGATATAATCAGCCCCAGCATTTT
CASNPGQGYNQPQHF
>TRBD1|NA|TRBV9|TRBJ1-6
TGTGCCAGCAGCGCAGGGGGACCCCTCCACTTT
CASSAGGPLHF
>TRBD2|NA|TRBV11-3|TRBJ2-1
TGTGCCAGCAGCATTATGGCTAGCGGTCGGAATGAGCAGTTCTTC
CASSIMASGRNEQFF
>NA|NA|TRBV18|TRBJ1-1
TGTGCCAGCTCACACCGGGGGAACACTGAAGCTTTCTTT
CASSHRGNTEAFF
>TRBD1|NA|TRBV11-2|TRBJ2-3
TGTGCCAGCAGCGGCCGACAGGGGACCACAGATACGCAGTATTTT
CASSGRQGTTDTQYF
>NA|NA|TRBV19|TRBJ1-1
TGTGCCAGTAGTATTAGGGGAAGAGGGAACACTGAAGCTTTCTTT
CASSIRGRGNTEAFF
>TRBD1|NA|TRBV4-2|TRBJ1-3
TGTGCCAGCAGCCAGGACAGGGGAAACACCATATATTTT
CASSQDRGNTIYF
>TRBD2|NA|TRBV11-1|TRBJ2-1
TGTGCCAGCAGCTTAGGGGCGGGAGGGCCTTATGAGCAGTTCTTC
CASSLGAGGPYEQFF
>NA|NA|TRBV6-5|TRBJ1-3
TGTGCCAGCAGCCACAGTACCGGAAACACCATATATTTT
CASSHSTGNTIYF
>NA|NA|TRBV15|TRBJ1-1
TGTGCCACCAGCAGAGGGGGCGGGGGCTTCACTGAAGCTTTCTTT
CATSRGGGGFTEAFF
>NA|NA|TRBV6-2/TRBV6-3|TRBJ2-2
TGTGCCAGCAGTCCGAACTGGAACACCGGGGAGCTGTTTTTT
CASSPNWNTGELFF
>TRBD1|NA|TRBV6-1|TRBJ2-3
TGTGCCAGCAGTGAATTACAGGGGGCAACAGATACGCAGTATTTT
CASSELQGATDTQYF
>TRBD1|NA|TRBV5-1|TRBJ1-2
TGCGCCAGCAGCTTGTTCGCTACAGGAGGGGGCCCCAACTATGGCTACACCTTC
CASSLFATGGGPNYGYTF
>NA|NA|TRBV6-5|TRBJ2-5
TGTGCCAGCAGTTGGACATTGGGGGAGACCCAGTACTTC
CASSWTLGETQYF
>NA|NA|TRBV18|TRBJ2-1
TGTGCCAGCTCACCACCTACCTCCAAGGACTTGTACAATGAGCAGTTCTTC
CASSPPTSKDLYNEQFF
>TRBD2|NA|TRBV18|TRBJ2-2
TGTGCCAGCTCATCGGGACTAGCGGTCTACACCGGGGAGCTGTTTTTT
CASSSGLAVYTGELFF
>NA|NA|TRBV6-1|TRBJ2-7
TGTGCCAGCAGTGAAAGTGGGCGGGCGAAAGAGCAGTACTTC
CASSESGRAKEQYF